This T cell receptor beta chain is drawn from a study of T cell responses to AZD1222 COVID-19 vaccine. The overall study: Pooled samples include second doses given at about 4 or 12 weeks. Study conclusions and caveats: Females outnumbered males among donors, who were mostly white British; clonal diversity was possibly underestimated. There were repertoire samples only from the period after the peak T cell response. Nearly half of spike-specific TCRs reportedly target unmutated variant regions.

TCRdb keeps only in-frame clones here, not all; method: immunoSEQ multiplex PCR. The table shows around 100,000 clones, with 85% to 90% occurring only once. Trimming left V 3 bases short and J 8 bases short, with 19 bases between. The CDR3 sequence is 15 residues long. The V gene's germline CDR1 is MNHNS and CDR2 SASEGT. Comment on this clone: Its antigen is unidentified.

The material sequenced was peripheral blood, taken on day 0 of AZD1222 vaccination. V is TRBV6-1 and J is TRBJ1-2; possibly TRBD1 for D (6 bases). This clonotype was obtained from an adult in good health. In DNA, the CDR3 is TGTGCCAGCAGTGAGGGCGGGGGGCAGCTGGGCGGCTACACCTTC. Its protein product is CASSEGGGQLGGYTF.